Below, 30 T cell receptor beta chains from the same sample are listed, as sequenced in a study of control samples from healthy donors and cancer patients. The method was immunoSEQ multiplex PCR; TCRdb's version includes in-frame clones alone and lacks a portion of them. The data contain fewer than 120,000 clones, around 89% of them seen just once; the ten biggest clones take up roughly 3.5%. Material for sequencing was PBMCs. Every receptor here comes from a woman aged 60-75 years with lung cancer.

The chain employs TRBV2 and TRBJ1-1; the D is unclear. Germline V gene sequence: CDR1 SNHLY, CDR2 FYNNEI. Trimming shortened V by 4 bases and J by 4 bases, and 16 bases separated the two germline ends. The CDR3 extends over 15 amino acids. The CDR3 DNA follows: TGTGCCAGCAGTGTGGGCCGGGGTCGGGGCACTGAAGCTTTCTTT. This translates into CASSVGRGRGTEAFF.

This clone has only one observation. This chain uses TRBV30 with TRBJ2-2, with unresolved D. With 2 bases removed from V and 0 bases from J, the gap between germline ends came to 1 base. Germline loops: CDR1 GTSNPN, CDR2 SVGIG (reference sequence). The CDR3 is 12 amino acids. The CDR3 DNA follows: TGTGCCTGGAGTACGAACACCGGGGAGCTGTTTTTT. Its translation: CAWSTNTGELFF.

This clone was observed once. Written as DNA, the CDR3 is TGTGCCAGCAGCGTAAGGGACAGGGGGAACTATGGCTACACCTTC. This gives the protein CASSVRDRGNYGYTF. The genes are TRBV9 and TRBJ1-2; 11 nucleotides match TRBD1. This CDR3 contains 15 residues. Germline V CDR1 and CDR2: SGDLS, YYNGEE. With 1 base clipped from V and 2 bases from J, the junction kept 1 base outside the gene matches.

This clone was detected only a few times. The DNA for the CDR3 is TGTGCCAGCAGCGTAGGACAGGGGGCATTCTATGGCTACACCTTC. Its translation: CASSVGQGAFYGYTF. The genes are TRBV9 and TRBJ1-2, with 10 bases identical to TRBD1. CDR1 and CDR2 (germline): SGDLS, YYNGEE. The V segment lost 0 bases and the J segment 4 bases; nucleotides outside the gene matches: 3. This CDR3 comprises 15 residues.

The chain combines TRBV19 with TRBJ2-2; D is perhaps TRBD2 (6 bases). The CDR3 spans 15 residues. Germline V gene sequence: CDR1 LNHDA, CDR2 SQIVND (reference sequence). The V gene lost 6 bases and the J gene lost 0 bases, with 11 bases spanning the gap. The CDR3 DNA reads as TGTGCCAGTAGAAAATCGGGGGCGAACACCGGGGAGCTGTTTTTT. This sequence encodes CASRKSGANTGELFF. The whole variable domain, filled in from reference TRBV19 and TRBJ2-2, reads DGGITQSPKYLFRKEGQNVTLSCEQNLNHDAMYWYRQDPGQGLRLIYYSQIVNDFQKGDIAEGYSVSREKKESFPLTVTSAQKNPTAFYLCASRKSGANTGELFFGEGSRLTVL.

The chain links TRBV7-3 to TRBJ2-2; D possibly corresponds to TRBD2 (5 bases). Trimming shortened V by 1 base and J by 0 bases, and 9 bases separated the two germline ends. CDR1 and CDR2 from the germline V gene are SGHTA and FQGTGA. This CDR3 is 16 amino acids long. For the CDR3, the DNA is TGTGCCAGCAGCTTAATGGCGGGTTCGAACACCGGGGAGCTGTTTTTT. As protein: CASSLMAGSNTGELFF.

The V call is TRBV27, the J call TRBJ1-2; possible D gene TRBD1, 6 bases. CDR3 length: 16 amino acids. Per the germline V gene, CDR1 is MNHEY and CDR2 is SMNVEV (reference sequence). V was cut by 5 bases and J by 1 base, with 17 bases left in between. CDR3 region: CASSITGTRFNYGYTF. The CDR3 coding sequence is TGTGCCAGCAGTATTACCGGGACAAGATTTAACTATGGCTACACCTTC.

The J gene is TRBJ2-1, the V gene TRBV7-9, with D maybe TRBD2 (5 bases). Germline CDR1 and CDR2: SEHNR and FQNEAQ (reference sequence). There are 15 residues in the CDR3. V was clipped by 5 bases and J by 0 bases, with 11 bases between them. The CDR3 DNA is TGTGCCAGCAGCAAGAGAGGGAGCTCCTACAATGAGCAGTTCTTC. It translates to CASSKRGSSYNEQFF.

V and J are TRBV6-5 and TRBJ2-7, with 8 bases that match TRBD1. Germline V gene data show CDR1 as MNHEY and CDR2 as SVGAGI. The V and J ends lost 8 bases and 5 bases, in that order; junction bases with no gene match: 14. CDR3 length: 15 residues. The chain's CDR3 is CASSQQGQGANEQYF. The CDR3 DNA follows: TGTGCCAGCTCTCAGCAAGGGCAGGGGGCCAACGAGCAGTACTTC.

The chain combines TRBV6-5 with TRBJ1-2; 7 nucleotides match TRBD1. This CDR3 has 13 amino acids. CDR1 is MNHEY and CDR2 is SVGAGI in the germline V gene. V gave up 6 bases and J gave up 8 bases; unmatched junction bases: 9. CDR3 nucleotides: TGTGCCAGCAGCCAAGAGGGGGCGCGAGGCTACACCTTC. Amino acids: CASSQEGARGYTF.

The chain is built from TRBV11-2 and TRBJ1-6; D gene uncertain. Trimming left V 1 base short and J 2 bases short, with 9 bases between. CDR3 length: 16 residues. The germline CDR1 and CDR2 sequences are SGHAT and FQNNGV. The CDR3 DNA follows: TGTGCCAGCAGCTTAGTGACCAGCACCTATAATTCACCCCTCCACTTT. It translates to CASSLVTSTYNSPLHF.

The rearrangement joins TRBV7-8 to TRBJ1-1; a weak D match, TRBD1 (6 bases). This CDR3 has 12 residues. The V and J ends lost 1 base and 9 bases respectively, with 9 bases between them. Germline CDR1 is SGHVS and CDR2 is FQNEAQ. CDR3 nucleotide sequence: TGTGCCAGCAGCTTAGGGGACATGCAAGCTTTCTTT. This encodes CASSLGDMQAFF.

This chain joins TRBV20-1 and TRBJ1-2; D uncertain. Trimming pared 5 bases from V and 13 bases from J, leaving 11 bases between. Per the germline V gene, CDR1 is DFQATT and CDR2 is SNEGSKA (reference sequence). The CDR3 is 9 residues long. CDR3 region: CSAGPFSTF. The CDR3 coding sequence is TGCAGTGCTGGGCCTTTCTCCACCTTC.

The CDR3 loop reads CASRGDRGRDYGYTF. The DNA for the CDR3 is TGTGCCAGCAGGGGTGACAGGGGGAGAGACTATGGCTACACCTTC. The chain joins TRBV28 to TRBJ1-2; 9 bases are shared with TRBD1. This CDR3 contains 15 residues. V was clipped by 6 bases and J by 3 bases; unmatched bases: 8. Germline values: CDR1 MDHEN, CDR2 SYDVKM.

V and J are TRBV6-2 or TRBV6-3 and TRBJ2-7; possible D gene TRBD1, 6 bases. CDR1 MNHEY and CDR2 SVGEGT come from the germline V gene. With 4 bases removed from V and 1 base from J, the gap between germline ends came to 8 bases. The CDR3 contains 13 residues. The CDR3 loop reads CASSWTESYEQYF. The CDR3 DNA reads TGTGCCAGCAGTTGGACAGAATCCTACGAGCAGTACTTC.

CDR3 sequence: CASSQDLGLASGEQYF. For the CDR3, the DNA is TGTGCCAGCAGCCAAGATCTTGGCTTAGCTTCGGGTGAGCAGTACTTC. This chain connects TRBV3-1 (or the pseudogene TRBV3-2) to TRBJ2-7; no firm D call. The CDR3 covers 16 residues. Germline CDR1 and CDR2: LGHDT and YNNKEL (reference sequence). Trimming removed 0 bases at V and 7 bases at J, with 19 bases between.

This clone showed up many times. Written as DNA, the CDR3 is TGTGCCAGCAGCCAAGCACGAGGGTTGCGGGGGGGCTACGAGCAGTACTTC. This gives the protein CASSQARGLRGGYEQYF. The chain employs TRBV3-1 (or the pseudogene TRBV3-2) and TRBJ2-7, with 9 bases identical to TRBD2. There are 17 residues in the CDR3. Per the germline V gene, CDR1 is LGHDT and CDR2 is YNNKEL (reference sequence). Trimming removed 1 base from V and 3 bases from J; junction bases left unmatched: 10.

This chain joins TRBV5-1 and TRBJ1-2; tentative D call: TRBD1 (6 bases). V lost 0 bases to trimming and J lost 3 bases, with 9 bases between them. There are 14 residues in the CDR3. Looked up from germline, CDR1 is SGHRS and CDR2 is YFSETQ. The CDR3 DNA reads TGCGCCAGCAGCTTGGAGGGGGAGGACTATGGCTACACCTTC. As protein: CASSLEGEDYGYTF. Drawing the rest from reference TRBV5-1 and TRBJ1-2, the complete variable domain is KAGVTQTPRYLIKTRGQQVTLSCSPISGHRSVSWYQQTPGQGLQFLFEYFSETQRNKGNFPGRFSGRQFSNSRSEMNVSTLELGDSALYLCASSLEGEDYGYTFGSGTRLTVV.

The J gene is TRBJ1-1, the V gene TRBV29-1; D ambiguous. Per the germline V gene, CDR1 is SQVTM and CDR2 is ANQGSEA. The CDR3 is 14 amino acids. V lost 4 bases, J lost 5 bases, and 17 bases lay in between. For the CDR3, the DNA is TGCAGCGTTGTTGGGCTCCACACTGGGACTGAAGCTTTCTTT. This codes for CSVVGLHTGTEAFF.

The CDR3: CASSNYPTTGSNTGELFF. The CDR3 DNA reads as TGTGCCAGCAGCAATTACCCAACAACGGGGTCGAACACCGGGGAGCTGTTTTTT. The gene calls are TRBV21-1 and TRBJ2-2; the DNA was not used to check the table's D call, TRBD2. TRBV21-1 corresponds to a pseudogene. The CDR3 contains 18 residues.

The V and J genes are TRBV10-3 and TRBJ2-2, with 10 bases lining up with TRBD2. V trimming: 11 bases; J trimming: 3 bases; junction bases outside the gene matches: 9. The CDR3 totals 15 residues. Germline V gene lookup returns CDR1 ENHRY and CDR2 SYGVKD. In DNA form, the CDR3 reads TGTGCCTCCTCGGCTAGCGGGAGTGACACCGGGGAGCTGTTTTTT. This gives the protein CASSASGSDTGELFF.

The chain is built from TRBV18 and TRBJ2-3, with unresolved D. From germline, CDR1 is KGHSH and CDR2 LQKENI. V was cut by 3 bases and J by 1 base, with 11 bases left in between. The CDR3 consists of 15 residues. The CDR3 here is CASSPLTEGTDTQYF. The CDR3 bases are TGTGCCAGCTCACCCCTGACGGAAGGCACAGATACGCAGTATTTT.

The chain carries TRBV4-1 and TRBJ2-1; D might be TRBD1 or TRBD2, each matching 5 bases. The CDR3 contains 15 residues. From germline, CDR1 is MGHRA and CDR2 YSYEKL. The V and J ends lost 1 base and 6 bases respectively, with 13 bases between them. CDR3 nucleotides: TGCGCCAGCAGCCAAGTGATCGGGACGAGCAATGAGCAGTTCTTC. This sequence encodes CASSQVIGTSNEQFF.

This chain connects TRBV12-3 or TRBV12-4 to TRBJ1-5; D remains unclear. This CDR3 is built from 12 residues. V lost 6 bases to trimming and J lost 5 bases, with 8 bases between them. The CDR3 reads CASSLNYQPQHF. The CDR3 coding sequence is TGTGCCAGCAGCCTTAACTATCAGCCCCAGCATTTT.

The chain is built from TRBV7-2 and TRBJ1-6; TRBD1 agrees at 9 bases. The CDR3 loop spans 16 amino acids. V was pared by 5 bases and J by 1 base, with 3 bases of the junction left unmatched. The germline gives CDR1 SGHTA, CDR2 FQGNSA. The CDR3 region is CASSPGQGSYNSPLHF. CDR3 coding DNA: TGTGCCAGCAGCCCGGGACAGGGTTCCTATAATTCACCCCTCCACTTT.

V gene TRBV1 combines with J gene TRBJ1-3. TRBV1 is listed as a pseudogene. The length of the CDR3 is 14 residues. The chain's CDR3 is CTSSQEGTGNTIYF. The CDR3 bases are TGCACCAGCAGCCAAGAGGGTACTGGAAACACCATATATTTT.

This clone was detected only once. The CDR3 here is CASSFSLTSGSYNEQFF. CDR3 sequence (DNA): TGTGCCAGCAGTTTCTCCCTGACTAGCGGATCCTACAATGAGCAGTTCTTC. The genes are TRBV27 and TRBJ2-1, with 9 bases fitting TRBD2. Germline CDR1 MNHEY, CDR2 SMNVEV (reference sequence). The CDR3 spans 17 residues. V was pared by 3 bases and J by 1 base, with 7 bases of the junction left unmatched.

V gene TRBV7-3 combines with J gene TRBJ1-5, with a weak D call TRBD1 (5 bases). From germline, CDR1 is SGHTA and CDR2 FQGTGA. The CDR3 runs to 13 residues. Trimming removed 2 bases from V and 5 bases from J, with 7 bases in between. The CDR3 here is CASSLQGDQPQHF. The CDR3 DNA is TGTGCCAGCAGCTTACAGGGCGATCAGCCCCAGCATTTT.

CDR3 protein: CASSISGPYEQYF. The DNA of the CDR3 is TGTGCCAGTAGTATATCAGGTCCCTACGAGCAGTACTTC. The chain uses TRBV19 and TRBJ2-7; D ambiguous. Germline V gene data show CDR1 as LNHDA and CDR2 as SQIVND (reference sequence). Trimming took 2 bases from V and 2 from J, leaving 7 bases between them. CDR3 length equals 13 residues.

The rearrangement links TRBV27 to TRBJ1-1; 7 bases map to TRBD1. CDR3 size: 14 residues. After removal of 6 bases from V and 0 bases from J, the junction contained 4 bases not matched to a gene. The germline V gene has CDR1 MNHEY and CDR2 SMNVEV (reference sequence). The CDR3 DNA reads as TGTGCCAGCAGCTGGGACAGCCTGAACACTGAAGCTTTCTTT. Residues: CASSWDSLNTEAFF.